This paragraph reports one TCR beta chain. Per the original data handling: Nucleated cell number was recorded as an estimate derived from reference gene primer amplification. Some clones are missing from TCRdb's copy, which holds only in-frame ones; the method was immunoSEQ multiplex PCR. V and J calls and clone size come straight from that table; D and trimming were deduced from the DNA. The data show 100,000 or so clones, approximately 86% seen once. The record originates from a study of blood T cell repertoires in COVID-19. Study-level information: Sites in the United States, Italy and Spain provided acute and convalescent COVID-19 samples. Sample material is recorded as cDNA or gDNA derived from T cells, B-cell-depleted T cells, or PBMCs.

The CDR3 loop spans 14 amino acids. With 4 bases clipped from V and 7 bases from J, the junction kept 9 bases outside the gene matches. Per the germline V gene, CDR1 is SGHNT and CDR2 is YYREEE (reference sequence). This TCR derives from a woman in her seventies with active or convalescent COVID-19. The V gene is TRBV5-4, the J gene TRBJ2-7, with 9 bases that match TRBD1. Sequencing was done on a sample of peripheral blood. The CDR3 DNA follows: TGTGCCAGCAGCGCCCGGGACAGGGACTCAGAGCAGTACTTC. Translation: CASSARDRDSEQYF.